One and the same sample provided the 6 T cell receptor beta chains below, sequenced in a study of blood T cell repertoires in COVID-19. Data came from immunoSEQ multiplex PCR; TCRdb stores just in-frame clones and leaves some out. This repertoire shows about 67,000 clones, approximately 88% found once; its top ten account for around 20%. The sample taken for sequencing was peripheral blood. Every receptor here comes from a woman of 80 years or more with acute or convalescent COVID-19.

This chain links TRBV5-1 with TRBJ1-4; the match to TRBD1 covers 7 bases. V trimming: 4 bases; J trimming: 6 bases; junction bases outside the gene matches: 6. Germline CDR1 SGHRS, CDR2 YFSETQ. The CDR3 has 14 amino acids. CDR3 bases: TGCGCCAGCAGCCTCGGGACAGCCCATGAAAAACTGTTTTTT. It translates to CASSLGTAHEKLFF.

The chain has TRBV2 and TRBJ1-2; D ambiguous. The CDR3 contains 15 residues. Trimming shortened V by 3 bases and J by 4 bases, and 15 bases separated the two germline ends. Germline CDR1 reads SNHLY; CDR2 reads FYNNEI. CDR3 bases: TGTGCCAGCAGTGACACCGGGAAGGTTAGCTATGGCTACACCTTC. This encodes CASSDTGKVSYGYTF.

The rearrangement joins TRBV30 to TRBJ2-3; tentative D call: TRBD2 (6 bases). CDR1 GTSNPN and CDR2 SVGIG come from the germline V gene (reference sequence). The CDR3 is made up of 15 amino acids. V was cut by 5 bases and J by 6 bases, with 21 bases left in between. CDR3 sequence (DNA): TGTGCCTGGTCCCCCCCCGCGGGGCCCCGGGATACGCAGTATTTT. Residues: CAWSPPAGPRDTQYF.

V usage is TRBV7-2 and J usage is TRBJ1-2; no firm D call. Trimming removed 1 base at V and 4 bases at J, with 13 bases between. CDR3 size: 15 residues. In germline, CDR1 is SGHTA, CDR2 FQGNSA. The CDR3 protein is CASSLELSGLYGYTF. The CDR3 nucleotides are TGTGCCAGCAGCTTAGAGCTCTCAGGACTCTATGGCTACACCTTC.

The rearrangement joins TRBV3-1 (or the pseudogene TRBV3-2) to TRBJ2-3, with D perhaps TRBD1 (5 bases). V was cut by 2 bases and J by 4 bases, with 19 bases left in between. The CDR3 is 17 residues long. Germline assignment: CDR1 LGHDT and CDR2 YNNKEL (reference sequence). CDR3 loop: CASSQPRGSLGPDTQYF. For the CDR3, the DNA is TGTGCCAGCAGCCAACCCCGAGGATCTTTGGGGCCAGATACGCAGTATTTT.

The rearrangement joins TRBV19 to TRBJ1-5; D remains ambiguous. Germline CDR1 is LNHDA and CDR2 is SQIVND (reference sequence). Trimming took off 8 bases at V and 6 bases at J, with 5 bases between the two ends. The CDR3 spans 10 residues. The chain's CDR3 is CASPFQPQHF. The CDR3 DNA follows: TGTGCCAGTCCGTTTCAGCCCCAGCATTTT.